This TCR beta chain was sequenced for a study of early T cells in non-severe SARS-CoV-2 infection. Individual cDNA molecules carried attached unique molecular identifiers. TCRdb passed the 5' RACE reads through MiXCR, listing each CDR3 protein once. The table includes 57,000 or so distinct CDR3 sequences, around 5.2% detected once. This clonotype was seen many times. Germline CDR1 and CDR2: SGHDN and FVKESK. CDR3 length: 14 amino acids. The junction had 2 bases not matched to a gene; V was cut back by 3 bases and J by 4 bases. Sequenced sample: whole blood. The chain combines TRBV14 with TRBJ1-5; 8 bases align to TRBD1. This TCR came from an adult who was a healthcare worker with PCR-confirmed SARS-CoV-2 infection or an uninfected control (not recorded which). The DNA for the CDR3 is TGTGCCAGCAGCCACAGGGGGCGTAATCAGCCCCAGCATTTT. Encoded protein: CASSHRGRNQPQHF.